Following are 22 T cell receptor beta chains from one sample sequenced in a study of beta chain features in type 1 diabetes. Findings of the study overall: Across all four CD4+ subsets, people with type 1 diabetes showed modestly shorter TCRB CDR3s.

These receptors are not linked to any known antigen. Expressed TCRB transcripts were sequenced, since all the RNA that had been isolated was reverse transcribed. Measured with immunoSEQ multiplex PCR; TCRdb has only the in-frame clones, and not every one. The table shows 250,000 to 350,000 clones, with approximately 15% occurring only once. Material: naive CD4+ T cells from blood. The receptors come from a man aged 18-30 years with type 1 diabetes.

This chain uses TRBV7-2 with TRBJ2-5, with TRBD1 as a possible D gene (6 bases). This CDR3 has 14 amino acids. CDR1 and CDR2 (germline): SGHTA, FQGNSA. The germline V and J ends were trimmed by 6 bases and 0 bases, with 11 bases remaining between them. The CDR3 nucleotides read TGTGCCAGCAGATGGGGGCCCGACCAAGAGACCCAGTACTTC. Protein sequence: CASRWGPDQETQYF.

This rearrangement joins TRBV5-1 to TRBJ2-3; tentatively, D is TRBD1 (6 bases). The V and J ends lost 3 bases and 4 bases respectively, with 15 bases between them. CDR3 length: 15 residues. CDR1 SGHRS and CDR2 YFSETQ come from the germline V gene. Here the CDR3 reads CASSSRGSSADTQYF. The DNA of the CDR3 is TGCGCCAGCAGCTCCAGGGGTTCCTCGGCAGATACGCAGTATTTT.

J is TRBJ2-1 and V is TRBV7-2; TRBD1 matches 8 bases. Germline CDR1 is SGHTA and CDR2 is FQGNSA. This CDR3 has 15 amino acids. The V and J ends lost 6 bases and 0 bases, in that order; junction bases with no gene match: 4. CDR3 DNA: TGTGCCAGCAGATCGACAGGGGCCTCCTACAATGAGCAGTTCTTC. Translating gives CASRSTGASYNEQFF.

The chain links TRBV18 to TRBJ1-3; no reliable D call. This CDR3 has 16 residues. Germline-derived CDR1 and CDR2 are KGHSH and LQKENI. The V and J ends lost 2 bases and 2 bases respectively, with 13 bases between them. Here the CDR3 DNA reads TGTGCCAGCTCACCAGTAACAGAACGACCTGGAAACACCATATATTTT. Protein sequence: CASSPVTERPGNTIYF.

The DNA for the CDR3 is TGCGCCAGCAGCCGACTACCTCAAATTTCCGAGCAGTACTTC. Translation gives CASSRLPQISEQYF. The chain recombines TRBV4-1 with TRBJ2-7; D is perhaps TRBD2 (5 bases). CDR3 length: 14 residues. CDR1 and CDR2 (germline): MGHRA, YSYEKL. Trimming left V 4 bases short and J 6 bases short, with 16 bases between.

This clone was seen more than once but under ten times. The V gene is TRBV27, the J gene TRBJ2-5; 8 bases align to TRBD1. Germline V CDR1 and CDR2: MNHEY, SMNVEV (reference sequence). V lost 2 bases and J lost 5; bases outside the gene matches: 13. The CDR3 extends over 17 amino acids. In DNA form, the CDR3 reads TGTGCCAGCAGTTTAGGCTACGGGACAGGTGGGGGGGAGACCCAGTACTTC. Residues: CASSLGYGTGGGETQYF.

This chain joins TRBV12-5 and TRBJ2-1; 11 nucleotides agree with TRBD2. CDR3 length: 14 residues. The V gene end was trimmed by 3 bases and the J gene end by 12 bases; junction bases not matched to a gene: 7. Looked up from germline, CDR1 is LGHNT and CDR2 is FRNRAP. CDR3 DNA: TGTGCTAGTGGTTTAGACGGGACTAGCGGTAGGCAGTTCTTC. It codes for CASGLDGTSGRQFF.

This clone was counted only a few times. The chain carries TRBV15 and TRBJ2-5, with D possibly matching TRBD2 (5 bases). Trimming stripped 8 bases from V and 4 bases from J, with 14 bases between. CDR1 and CDR2 from the germline V gene are LNHNV and YYDKDF (reference sequence). The CDR3 consists of 13 residues. The CDR3, as DNA: TGTGCCACCGGAGCGGTTGATCGAGAGACCCAGTACTTC. This translates into CATGAVDRETQYF.

On this clone itself: The sample carries other DNA sequences with the same CDR3. The genes are TRBV19 and TRBJ2-3; D is ambiguous. The germline CDR1 and CDR2 sequences are LNHDA and SQIVND (reference sequence). The V end was cut by 2 bases, the J end by 1 base, with 4 bases between. The CDR3 extends over 13 amino acids. CDR3 amino acids: CASSIPGTDTQYF. The CDR3 DNA sequence: TGTGCCAGTAGTATACCGGGCACAGATACGCAGTATTTT.

This clone was detected ten times or more. The CDR3 is CSVVERGSYNEQFF. CDR3 DNA: TGCAGCGTTGTCGAGCGGGGCTCCTACAATGAGCAGTTCTTC. The chain recombines TRBV29-1 with TRBJ2-1; 7 nucleotides match TRBD2. V shed 4 bases, J shed 0 bases, and the junction held 3 bases outside the gene matches. The germline gives CDR1 SQVTM, CDR2 ANQGSEA. CDR3 length: 14 residues.

The V call is TRBV5-1, the J call TRBJ2-7; TRBD2 is a possible D gene (6 bases). V lost 6 bases and J 7 bases, leaving 26 bases between the germline ends. Germline V gives CDR1 SGHRS, CDR2 YFSETQ. The CDR3 has 16 residues. The CDR3 loop reads CASTPAGSGSAREQYF. The DNA of the CDR3 is TGCGCCAGCACCCCCGCGGGAAGCGGGTCCGCCCGGGAGCAGTACTTC.

This clone has a handful of counts. V usage is TRBV5-4 and J usage is TRBJ2-1; no clear D. The CDR3 runs to 15 residues. V dropped 4 bases and J dropped 7 bases, with 18 bases sitting between them. Germline V gene data show CDR1 as SGHNT and CDR2 as YYREEE (reference sequence). CDR3 sequence reads: CASSHPRPNPNEQFF. The CDR3 DNA reads TGTGCCAGCAGCCATCCCAGGCCGAACCCGAATGAGCAGTTCTTC.

J is TRBJ2-7 and V is TRBV6-6; TRBD1 agrees at 7 bases. The CDR3 runs 16 residues. The V segment lost 0 bases and the J segment 0 bases; nucleotides outside the gene matches: 5. Looked up from germline, CDR1 is MNHNY and CDR2 is SVGAGI (reference sequence). The CDR3: CASSYSTRTGSYEQYF. The CDR3 nucleotides are TGTGCCAGCAGTTACTCCACGAGGACAGGCTCCTACGAGCAGTACTTC.

This clone occurred a few times. The CDR3 sequence: CSVEKTGGSTDTQYF. In nucleotides, the CDR3 is TGCAGCGTTGAAAAGACAGGGGGTAGCACAGATACGCAGTATTTT. The V gene is TRBV29-1, the J gene TRBJ2-3; 9 positions match TRBD1. With V trimmed by 2 bases and J by 0 bases, 3 bases remained unmatched. The CDR3 spans 15 residues. The germline V gene has CDR1 SQVTM and CDR2 ANQGSEA.

The J gene is TRBJ2-1, the V gene TRBV30, with 8 bases identical to TRBD2. J was trimmed by 4 bases and V by 6 bases; bases with no gene match: 11. CDR3 length: 15 residues. The germline gives CDR1 GTSNPN, CDR2 SVGIG (reference sequence). CDR3 loop: CACSYSGSTYNEQFF. In nucleotides, the CDR3 is TGTGCCTGCAGCTACAGCGGGAGTACATACAATGAGCAGTTCTTC.

This clone was seen more than once but under ten times. The chain combines TRBV7-2 with TRBJ2-2; 10 bases line up with TRBD2. Germline V gene data show CDR1 as SGHTA and CDR2 as FQGNSA. V lost 1 base to trimming and J lost 6 bases; unmatched junction nucleotides: 8. The CDR3 is 17 residues long. DNA for the CDR3: TGTGCCAGCAGCTTAGGGGGAGCGGGAGGGCCCCCCGGGGAGCTGTTTTTT. Translation gives CASSLGGAGGPPGELFF. Together with reference TRBV7-2 and TRBJ2-2, the CDR3 gives the full variable domain: GAGVSQSPSNKVTEKGKDVELRCDPISGHTALYWYRQSLGQGLEFLIYFQGNSAPDKSGLPSDRFSAERTGGSVSTLTIQRTQQEDSAVYLCASSLGGAGGPPGELFFGEGSRLTVL.

As to this clone: The same CDR3 arises from other DNA sequences in this sample as well. The rearrangement links TRBV2 to TRBJ2-1; 10 nucleotides match TRBD2. The CDR3 loop spans 14 amino acids. CDR1 is SNHLY, CDR2 FYNNEI, per germline. V gave up 4 bases and J gave up 3 bases; unmatched junction bases: 0. The DNA for the CDR3 is TGTGCCAGCAGTGGACTAGCGGGCTACAATGAGCAGTTCTTC. Its protein product is CASSGLAGYNEQFF.

This clone was counted only a few times. J is TRBJ2-7 and V is TRBV18; D gene ambiguous. The ends were cut back, 6 bases at V and 5 bases at J, with 11 bases in the middle. Per the germline V gene, CDR1 is KGHSH and CDR2 is LQKENI. This CDR3 comprises 12 residues. CDR3: CASSPGEHEQYF. The CDR3 DNA follows: TGTGCCAGCTCTCCGGGTGAGCACGAGCAGTACTTC.

J is TRBJ2-7 and V is TRBV7-2; D is unclear. This CDR3 has 10 residues. The germline V gene encodes CDR1 SGHTA and CDR2 FQGNSA. Trimming pared 7 bases from V and 3 bases from J, leaving 4 bases between. The CDR3 region has the DNA TGTGCCAGCACCGTCTACGAGCAGTACTTC. It is translated as CASTVYEQYF.

The rearrangement links TRBV30 to TRBJ2-1, with 10 positions matching TRBD2. CDR1 and CDR2 (germline): GTSNPN, SVGIG (reference sequence). This CDR3 has 15 residues. V gave up 4 bases and J gave up 4 bases; unmatched junction bases: 7. In nucleotides, the CDR3 is TGTGCCTGGAAGAGGACTAGCGGTCTGTACAATGAGCAGTTCTTC. It translates to CAWKRTSGLYNEQFF.

The rearrangement uses TRBV28 and TRBJ2-1; the match to TRBD2 covers 7 bases. In germline, CDR1 is MDHEN, CDR2 SYDVKM. V was pared by 8 bases and J by 4 bases, with 8 bases of the junction left unmatched. The CDR3 length is 14 residues. The chain's CDR3 is CASAPSGDYNEQFF. The CDR3 DNA sequence: TGTGCCAGCGCTCCTAGCGGAGATTACAATGAGCAGTTCTTC.

This clone was recorded a few times. This chain joins TRBV19 and TRBJ1-5; D is unresolved. Trimming left V 5 bases short and J 2 bases short, with 10 bases between. CDR1 is LNHDA and CDR2 is SQIVND in the germline V gene (reference sequence). The CDR3 length is 14 residues. CDR3 in DNA: TGTGCCAGTAGTCCCATCGGGGGCAATCAGCCCCAGCATTTT. This translates into CASSPIGGNQPQHF.